The rows below give T cell receptor beta chains drawn from one sample of a study of memory CD4+ T cells and cytomegalovirus serostatus. Clones were sequenced by immunoSEQ multiplex PCR, and TCRdb holds only the in-frame ones, with some missing. This table holds about 41,000 clones, less than 80% found once. Sequenced sample: memory CD4+ T cells from blood. The receptor source for this set is an adult in good health and CMV-seronegative. CDR3s include the opening cysteine and the closing phenylalanine or tryptophan. D genes are given only for firm matches.

j_call d_call v_call cdr3_aa cdr3_nt
TRBJ1-2 NA TRBV30 CACPSGGSQDGYTF TGTGCCTGCCCCTCGGGGGGGAGTCAGGATGGCTACACCTTC
TRBJ2-7 TRBD1 TRBV11-2 CASSRLGGQGPYEQYF TGTGCCAGCAGCCGATTAGGTGGACAGGGGCCCTACGAGCAGTACTTC
TRBJ1-4 TRBD1 TRBV4-1 CASSLRQGVYEKLFF TGCGCCAGCAGCCTCCGACAGGGGGTTTATGAAAAACTGTTTTTT
TRBJ2-5 TRBD2 TRBV5-1 CASSRGTSGIETQYF TGCGCCAGCAGCCGCGGGACTAGCGGGATCGAGACCCAGTACTTC
TRBJ1-5 NA TRBV2 CASSEARGAGQPQHF TGTGCCAGCAGTGAAGCCCGGGGGGCCGGTCAGCCCCAGCATTTT
TRBJ2-1 NA TRBV30 CAWSVQHEQFF TGTGCCTGGAGTGTACAGCATGAGCAGTTCTTC
TRBJ2-2 TRBD2 TRBV5-1 CASSLGPSGNTGELFF TGCGCCAGCAGCTTGGGTCCTAGCGGTAACACCGGGGAGCTGTTTTTT
TRBJ1-2 TRBD1 TRBV28 CASKGQGGSTNYGYTF TGTGCCAGCAAGGGACAGGGAGGGTCCACAAACTATGGCTACACCTTC
TRBJ2-7 TRBD1 TRBV7-2 CASSLVAAGGYYEQYF TGTGCCAGCAGCTTAGTCGCTGCAGGGGGATACTACGAGCAGTACTTC
TRBJ2-7 NA TRBV7-9 CASSSDIVLYEQYF TGTGCCAGCAGCTCGGACATTGTCCTCTACGAGCAGTACTTC
TRBJ2-7 NA TRBV7-8 CASSLRQATVNEQYF TGTGCCAGCAGCTTAAGGCAGGCGACCGTCAACGAGCAGTACTTC